This TCR beta chain was recovered during a study of T cells after yellow fever vaccination (dated by TCRdb to the late 2010s). In the study overall: Libraries from fractions with low cell numbers were prepared with the SMART-Seq v4 Ultra Low Input RNA kit. Bulk PBMC replicates and cell subsets were isolated from blood drawn at multiple timepoints before and after both primary and secondary immunization. To follow T-cell clones before and after primary and booster YFV17D yellow fever vaccination, bulk TCR alpha and beta repertoires were sequenced over time. Two healthy male donors, one aged 18 to 30 and one aged 30 to 40 years, were included in the cohort. What the authors observed across the whole study: Most clones expanded after primary vaccination were re-detected after the booster (approximately 96% of CD4 and 80% to 90% of CD8), suggesting broad memory maintenance. Because abundant contaminating clonotypes from the bulk population could be contained in FACS-sorted repertoires, computational filtering was required. Only a couple of donors were included in the study, so the extent to which the findings can be generalized is limited. The secondary T-cell response was found to be weaker but faster than the primary response, with a peak reached on day 5 rather than on day 15. A small fraction of clonotypes showed up in both the CD4 and CD8 compartments, probably as a result of convergent recombination.

With respect to this clonotype: Its cognate antigen has yet to be identified. Base qualities were left out, and no much larger clone turns up one base away.

For CDR1 and CDR2, the germline V gene (reference sequence) lists DFQATT and SNEGSKA. Trimming leaves V shorter by 6 bases and J shorter by 8 bases, with the junction holding 9 bases beyond the gene matches. The CDR3 starts with the cysteine, ends with the phenylalanine, and has 13 residues. Here the CDR3 DNA is all that survives: 39 bases in frame from base 1. This sample's treatment or condition label indicates: live attenuated yellow fever vaccine strain. At each blood-draw timepoint, two biological replicates of bulk PBMCs were collected. A standard Ficoll-Paque protocol was used to isolate PBMCs from peripheral blood. TriZol was used to extract RNA from bulk PBMCs, CD4 and CD8 fractions, and dextramer-positive and dextramer-negative fractions. Synthesis of TCR cDNA relied on 5'RACE template switching, a step that introduced a universal primer site along with unique molecular identifiers. Priming of cDNA synthesis was performed from both the TCR alpha and TCR beta constant segments. Two PCR steps were used to amplify libraries, with sample barcodes and sequencing adapters being added in the second step. Sequencing of libraries was done on Illumina HiSeq 2500 (2x100 bp) or NovaSeq (2x150 bp). The source study handled its data this way. Reads were demultiplexed and collapsed into UMI consensus sequences with MIGEC, and V(D)J alignment was performed with MiXCR. Clonotypes responding to the vaccine were identified with edgeR on replicate PBMC samples, with the criteria of FDR below 0.01 and a log2 fold change above 5 up to day 15. Bulk clonotypes were assigned CD4 or CD8 identity according to which sequenced CD4 or CD8 repertoire held them at higher abundance. TCRdb's own reprocessing of the public reads used fastp at Q25 and MiXCR and kept productive beta chains. For every CDR3 protein sequence, its rows merge into one entry that carries the most common genes and DNA. The V and J calls reflect TCRdb's pipeline rather than the authors' work. The sample profile shows under 600,000 distinct CDR3 sequences; 21% of them were found once. The ten largest clones take up about 15% of the sample.

The sequence is built from TRBV20-1 and TRBJ2-2; 7 of the junction bases match TRBD1. The source was PBMCs, collected roughly 20 days after the first yellow fever vaccination. The receptor's source is a man aged 18 to 30 who received the YFV17D yellow fever vaccine. This receptor has the CDR3 CSARGQPTGELFF. In nucleotides, the sequence is TGCAGTGCACGGGGACAGCCGACGGGGGAGCTGTTTTTT.